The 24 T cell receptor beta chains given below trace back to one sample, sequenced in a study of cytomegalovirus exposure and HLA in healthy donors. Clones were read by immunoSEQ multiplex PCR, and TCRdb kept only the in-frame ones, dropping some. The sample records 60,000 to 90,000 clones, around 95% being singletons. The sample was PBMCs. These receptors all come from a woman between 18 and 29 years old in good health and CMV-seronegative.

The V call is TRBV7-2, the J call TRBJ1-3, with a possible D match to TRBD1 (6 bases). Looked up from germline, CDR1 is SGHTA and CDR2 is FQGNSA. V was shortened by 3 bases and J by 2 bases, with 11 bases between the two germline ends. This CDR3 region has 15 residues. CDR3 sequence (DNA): TGTGCCAGCAGCTTTATAGGGGGTCCTGGAAACACCATATATTTT. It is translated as CASSFIGGPGNTIYF.

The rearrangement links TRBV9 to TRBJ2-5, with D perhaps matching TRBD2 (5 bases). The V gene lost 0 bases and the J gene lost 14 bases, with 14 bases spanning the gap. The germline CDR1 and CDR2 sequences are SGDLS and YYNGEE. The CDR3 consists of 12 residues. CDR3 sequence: CASSVVGNPVYF. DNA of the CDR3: TGTGCCAGCAGCGTAGTCGGGAACCCGGTCTACTTC.

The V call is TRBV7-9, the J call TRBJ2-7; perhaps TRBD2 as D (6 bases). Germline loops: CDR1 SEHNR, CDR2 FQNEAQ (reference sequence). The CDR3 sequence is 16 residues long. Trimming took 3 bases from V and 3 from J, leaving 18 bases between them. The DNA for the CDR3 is TGTGCCAGCAGCTTCCGGAGCTCGGGGGATTTCTACGAGCAGTACTTC. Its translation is CASSFRSSGDFYEQYF.

The chain's CDR3 is CASSIARGSNQPQHF. The DNA for the CDR3 is TGTGCCAGTAGTATCGCCAGGGGATCCAATCAGCCCCAGCATTTT. The chain uses TRBV19 and TRBJ1-5; possible D gene TRBD1, 6 bases. The V end was cut by 3 bases, the J end by 3 bases, with 12 bases between. The CDR3 sequence is 15 residues long. CDR1 is LNHDA, CDR2 SQIVND, per germline (reference sequence).

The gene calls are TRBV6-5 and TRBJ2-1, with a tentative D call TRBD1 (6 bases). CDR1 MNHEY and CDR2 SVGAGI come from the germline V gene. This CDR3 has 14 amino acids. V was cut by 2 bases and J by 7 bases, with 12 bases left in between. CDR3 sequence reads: CASSYGRGVNEQFF. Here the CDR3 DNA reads TGTGCCAGCAGTTACGGCAGGGGAGTAAATGAGCAGTTCTTC.

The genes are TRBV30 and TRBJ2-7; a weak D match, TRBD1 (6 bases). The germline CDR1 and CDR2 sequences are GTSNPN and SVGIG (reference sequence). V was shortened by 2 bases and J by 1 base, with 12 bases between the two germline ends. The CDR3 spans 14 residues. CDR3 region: CAWSRIGGSYEQYF. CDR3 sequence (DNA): TGTGCCTGGAGTAGGATAGGGGGATCCTACGAGCAGTACTTC.

CDR3 coding DNA: TGTGCCTGGTCCCGGGACTTTTATGGCTACACCTTC. Its protein is CAWSRDFYGYTF. The rearrangement joins TRBV30 to TRBJ1-2, with D possibly being TRBD1 (5 bases). The germline gives CDR1 GTSNPN, CDR2 SVGIG (reference sequence). The germline V and J ends were trimmed by 5 bases and 5 bases, with 12 bases remaining between them. The CDR3 is 12 residues long.

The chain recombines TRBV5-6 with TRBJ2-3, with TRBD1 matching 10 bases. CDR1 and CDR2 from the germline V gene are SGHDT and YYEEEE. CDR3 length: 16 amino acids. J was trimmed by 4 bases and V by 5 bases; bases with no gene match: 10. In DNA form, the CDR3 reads TGTGCCAGCAGTTACTTTAGGACAGGGGGAGCAGATACGCAGTATTTT. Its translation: CASSYFRTGGADTQYF.

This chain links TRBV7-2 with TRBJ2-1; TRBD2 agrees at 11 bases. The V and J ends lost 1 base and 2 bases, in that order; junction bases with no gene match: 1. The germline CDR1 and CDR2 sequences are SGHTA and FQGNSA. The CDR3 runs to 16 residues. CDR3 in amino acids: CASSLVAGGTYNEQFF. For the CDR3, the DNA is TGTGCCAGCAGCTTAGTAGCGGGGGGGACCTACAATGAGCAGTTCTTC.

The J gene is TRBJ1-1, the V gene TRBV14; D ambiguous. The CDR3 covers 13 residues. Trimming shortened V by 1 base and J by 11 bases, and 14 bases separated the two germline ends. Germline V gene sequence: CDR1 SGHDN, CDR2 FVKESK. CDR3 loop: CASSQATGVTAFF. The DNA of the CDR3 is TGTGCCAGCAGCCAAGCTACCGGAGTGACGGCTTTCTTT.

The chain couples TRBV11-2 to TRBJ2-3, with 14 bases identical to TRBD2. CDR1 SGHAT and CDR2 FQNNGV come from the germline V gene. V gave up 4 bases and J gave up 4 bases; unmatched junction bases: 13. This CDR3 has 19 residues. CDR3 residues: CASSSRATSGGAFADTQYF. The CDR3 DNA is TGTGCCAGCAGCTCAAGAGCGACTAGCGGGGGGGCCTTCGCAGATACGCAGTATTTT.

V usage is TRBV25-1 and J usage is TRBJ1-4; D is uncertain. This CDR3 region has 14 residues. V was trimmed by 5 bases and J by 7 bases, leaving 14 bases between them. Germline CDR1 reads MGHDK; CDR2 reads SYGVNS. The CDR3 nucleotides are TGTGCCAGCAGTTCCAGGTCTTTTCGTGAAAAACTGTTTTTT. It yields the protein CASSSRSFREKLFF.

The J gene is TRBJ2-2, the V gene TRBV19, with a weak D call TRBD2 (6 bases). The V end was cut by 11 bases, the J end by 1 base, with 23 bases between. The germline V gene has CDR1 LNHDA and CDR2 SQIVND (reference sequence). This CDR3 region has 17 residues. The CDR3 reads CAPRPPISGVNTGELFF. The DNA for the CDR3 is TGTGCCCCCAGGCCCCCGATTTCGGGGGTGAACACCGGGGAGCTGTTTTTT.

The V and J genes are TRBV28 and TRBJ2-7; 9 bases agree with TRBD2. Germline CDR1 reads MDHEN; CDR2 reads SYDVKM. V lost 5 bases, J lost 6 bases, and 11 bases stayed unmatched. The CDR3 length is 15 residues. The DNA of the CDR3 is TGTGCCAGCAGTCCCGGGAGCGGGGGGATCCGCGAGCAGTACTTC. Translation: CASSPGSGGIREQYF.

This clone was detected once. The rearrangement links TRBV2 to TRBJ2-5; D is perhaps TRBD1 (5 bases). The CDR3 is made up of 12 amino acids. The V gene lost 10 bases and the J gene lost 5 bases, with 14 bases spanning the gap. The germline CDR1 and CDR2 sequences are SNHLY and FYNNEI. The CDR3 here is CATGPNRETQYF. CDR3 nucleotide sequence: TGTGCCACCGGCCCAAACAGGGAGACCCAGTACTTC.

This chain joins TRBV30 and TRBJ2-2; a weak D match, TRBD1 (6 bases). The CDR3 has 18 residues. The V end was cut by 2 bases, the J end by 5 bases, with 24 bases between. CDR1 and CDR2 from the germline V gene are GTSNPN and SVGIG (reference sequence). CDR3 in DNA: TGTGCCTGGAGTTCCCAAGGGGGTCGGGGTGCAGATACCGGGGAGCTGTTTTTT. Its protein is CAWSSQGGRGADTGELFF.

This CDR3 is CASSVRLADEQFF. The CDR3 DNA follows: TGTGCCAGTAGTGTAAGACTAGCGGATGAGCAGTTCTTC. This sequence joins TRBV19 and TRBJ2-1; 9 bases align to TRBD2. The CDR3 loop spans 13 amino acids. The V gene end was trimmed by 5 bases and the J gene end by 8 bases; junction bases not matched to a gene: 4. In germline, CDR1 is LNHDA, CDR2 SQIVND (reference sequence).

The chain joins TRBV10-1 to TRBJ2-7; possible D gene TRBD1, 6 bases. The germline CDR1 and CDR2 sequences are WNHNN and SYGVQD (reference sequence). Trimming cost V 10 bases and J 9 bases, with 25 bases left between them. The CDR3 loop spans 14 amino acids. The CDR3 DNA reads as TGCGCCATGCGCACAAGGACAGACAGTACGAGGCAGTACTTC. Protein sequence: CAMRTRTDSTRQYF.

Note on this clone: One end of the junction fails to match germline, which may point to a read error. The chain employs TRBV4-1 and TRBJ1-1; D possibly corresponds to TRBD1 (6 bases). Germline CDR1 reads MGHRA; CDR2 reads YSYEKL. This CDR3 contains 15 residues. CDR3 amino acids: CVSSFIGRGRTEAFF. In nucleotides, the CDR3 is TGCGTCAGCAGCTTTATAGGGCGGGGGCGTACTGAAGCTTTCTTT.

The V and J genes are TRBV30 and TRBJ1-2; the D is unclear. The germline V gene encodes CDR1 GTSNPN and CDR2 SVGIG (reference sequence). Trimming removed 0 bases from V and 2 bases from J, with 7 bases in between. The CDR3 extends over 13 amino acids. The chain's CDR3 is CAWSVTENYGYTF. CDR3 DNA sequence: TGTGCCTGGAGTGTCACGGAGAACTATGGCTACACCTTC.

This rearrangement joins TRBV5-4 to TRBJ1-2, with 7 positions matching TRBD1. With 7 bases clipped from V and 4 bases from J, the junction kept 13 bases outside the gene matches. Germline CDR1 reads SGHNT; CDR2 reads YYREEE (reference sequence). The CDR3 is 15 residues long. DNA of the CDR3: TGTGCCAGCGTGCTAGACCAGGGGGAAGGCTATGGCTACACCTTC. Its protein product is CASVLDQGEGYGYTF.

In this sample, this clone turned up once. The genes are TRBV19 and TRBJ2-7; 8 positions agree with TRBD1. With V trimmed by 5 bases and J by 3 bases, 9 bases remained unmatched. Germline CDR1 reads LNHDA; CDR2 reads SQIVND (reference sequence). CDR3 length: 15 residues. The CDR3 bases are TGTGCCAGTAGTGCAACCGGGACAGGAGTCTACGAGCAGTACTTC. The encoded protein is CASSATGTGVYEQYF.

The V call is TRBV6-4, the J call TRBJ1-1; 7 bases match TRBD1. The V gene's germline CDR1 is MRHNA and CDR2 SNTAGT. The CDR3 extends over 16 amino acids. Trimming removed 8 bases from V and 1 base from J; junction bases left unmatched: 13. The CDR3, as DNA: TGTGCCAGCGTTGCCGGGACAGTGAACGCGAACACTGAAGCTTTCTTT. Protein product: CASVAGTVNANTEAFF.

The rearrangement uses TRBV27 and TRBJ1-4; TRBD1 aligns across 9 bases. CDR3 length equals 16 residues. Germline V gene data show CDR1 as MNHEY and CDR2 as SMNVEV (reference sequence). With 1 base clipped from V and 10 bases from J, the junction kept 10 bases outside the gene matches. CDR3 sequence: CASSLYPGQGLGKLFF. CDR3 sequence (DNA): TGTGCCAGCAGTTTATACCCGGGACAGGGTCTCGGAAAACTGTTTTTT.